This T cell receptor beta chain appears in the sequencing data of a study of patients and donors after allogeneic stem cell transplantation. Using its own MiXCR run on the RT-PCR reads, TCRdb lists one record per CDR3 protein. The table lists about a million distinct CDR3 sequences, over 15% of them singletons. The junction had 14 bases not matched to a gene; V was cut back by 5 bases and J by 1 base. Germline loops: CDR1 MNHNS, CDR2 SASEGT. The CDR3 sequence is 19 residues long. The sequencing input was blood, either unsorted or a sorted T cell fraction (not recorded which). The chain joins TRBV6-1 to TRBJ2-6; 7 bases agree with TRBD2. The clonotype originates from a human donor who was either an allogeneic HSCT recipient or a stem cell or donor lymphocyte infusion donor (not recorded which). It is not recorded whose cells these are; they may come from a transplant donor. The CDR3 loop is CASSLRGTTAGSGANVLTF. The CDR3 DNA sequence: TGTGCCAGCAGTCTCCGCGGGACTACCGCCGGTTCTGGGGCCAACGTCCTGACTTTC.